This entry is about one T cell receptor (beta chain). Its antigen remains unidentified. The data were obtained in a study of cytomegalovirus exposure and HLA in healthy donors. General study results and limits: Usually a TCR sequence was rare, but some public TCRs were found in many donors. As a later analysis showed, several of the most significant clusters appeared to be linked to common viral pathogens. In an earlier analysis, in 587 donors, most V segments appeared productive either ~87% or ~30% of the time.

The study ran its PCR with 60 Vbeta and 13 Jbeta primers. This table comes from immunoSEQ multiplex PCR, and its TCRdb copy is limited to in-frame clones, with some not included. The sample has around 200,000 clones, roughly 79% seen once. The receptor comes from a middle-aged woman in good health and CMV-seronegative. Sequenced sample: PBMCs.

The CDR3: CASSGDRGYYGYTF. The CDR3 DNA reads as TGTGCCAGCAGCGGGGACAGGGGATACTATGGCTACACCTTC. This chain connects TRBV6-1 to TRBJ1-2; 10 bases agree with TRBD1. Germline assignment: CDR1 MNHNS and CDR2 SASEGT. V was pared by 6 bases and J by 3 bases, with 4 bases of the junction left unmatched. The CDR3 totals 14 residues.